This T cell receptor (beta chain) was sequenced in a study of T cell clonality in common variable immunodeficiency. Overall study findings and caveats: What drives increased CVID clonality needs T cell subpopulation sequencing.

This clone was recorded many times. What it recognizes is unknown. Read sequence stops 3 residues before the CDR3 end, and the germline J gene provides the missing end. Control and CVID samples contributed equal amounts of genomic DNA. Here immunoSEQ multiplex PCR was the method, and the copy in TCRdb shows in-frame clones only, minus some. Altogether under 35,000 clones were found in the sample, and no singletons occur. Germline assignment: CDR1 SGDLS and CDR2 YYNGEE. Trimming removed 3 bases from V and 3 bases from J; junction bases left unmatched: 10. The CDR3 is made up of 18 amino acids. Both groups were predominantly of Caucasian heritage.

The sample taken for sequencing was peripheral blood mononuclear cells. The source of this sequence is a person between 18 and 75 years old in good health. This rearrangement joins TRBV9 to TRBJ1-5, with TRBD1 matching 12 bases. Incomplete CDR3 DNA: TGTGCCAGCAGCGCGGGACAGGGGGCCGGGGCCCTCAATCAGCCC. It specifies CASSAGQGAGALNQP. The complete CDR3 reads CASSAGQGAGALNQPQHF.